Following are 6 T cell receptor beta chains from one sample sequenced in a study of T cell repertoires in cytomegalovirus infection. TCRdb independently ran MiXCR on the reads; one entry per CDR3 protein. The table has roughly 990,000 distinct CDR3 sequences, about a third seen once. These receptors have no known antigen. The sequencing used cultured CD8+ T cells from PBMCs, collected from culture after CMV antigen stimulation. Receptors originate from a human donor in good health (CMV status not recorded). Some clones in this sample may be carry-over from other donors' samples.

This clonotype was seen a handful of times. This chain joins TRBV5-6 and TRBJ1-1; D not certain. This CDR3 comprises 15 residues. The ends were cut back, 0 bases at V and 0 bases at J, with 9 bases in the middle. Germline-derived CDR1 and CDR2 are SGHDT and YYEEEE. The CDR3 is CASSLGWSMNTEAFF. In DNA form, the CDR3 reads TGTGCCAGCAGCTTGGGTTGGTCCATGAACACTGAAGCTTTCTTT.

The chain has TRBV14 and TRBJ1-2, with D maybe TRBD1 (6 bases). V lost 2 bases and J 6 bases, leaving 19 bases between the germline ends. The CDR3 length is 16 residues. From germline, CDR1 is SGHDN and CDR2 FVKESK. The CDR3 protein is CASSQKRRGGANGYTF. The DNA of the CDR3 is TGTGCCAGCAGCCAAAAAAGGAGGGGGGGCGCGAATGGCTACACCTTC.

The rearrangement joins TRBV12-3 or TRBV12-4 to TRBJ1-6; unclear D gene. This CDR3 is 16 amino acids long. The germline V and J ends were trimmed by 2 bases and 5 bases, with 13 bases remaining between them. CDR3 residues: CASSLTPPDDNSPLHF. The CDR3 region has the DNA TGTGCCAGCAGTTTAACGCCACCTGATGATAATTCACCCCTCCACTTT.

This clonotype was detected only a few times. The chain's CDR3 is CASSQTGHSGNTIYF. CDR3 coding DNA: TGTGCCAGCAGCCAAACAGGGCACTCTGGAAACACCATATATTTT. This chain connects TRBV7-9 to TRBJ1-3, with D tentatively TRBD1 (6 bases). Trimming took off 5 bases at V and 0 bases at J, with 11 bases between the two ends. The CDR3 has 15 residues. CDR1 SEHNR and CDR2 FQNEAQ come from the germline V gene (reference sequence).

V usage is TRBV7-9 and J usage is TRBJ2-1, with 7 bases lining up with TRBD2. Trimming removed 7 bases from V and 10 bases from J; junction bases left unmatched: 7. The CDR3 consists of 12 residues. Germline V CDR1 and CDR2: SEHNR, FQNEAQ (reference sequence). The DNA of the CDR3 is TGTGCCAGCACCGAGAGGGAGGGGGAGCAGTTCTTC. Translating it yields CASTEREGEQFF.

The V gene is TRBV2, the J gene TRBJ1-2; D call uncertain. The ends were cut back, 7 bases at V and 5 bases at J, with 8 bases in the middle. Germline CDR1 reads SNHLY; CDR2 reads FYNNEI. The CDR3 is 11 residues long. The CDR3 is CASTRSYGYTF. For the CDR3, the DNA is TGTGCCAGCACTCGCTCTTATGGCTACACCTTC.